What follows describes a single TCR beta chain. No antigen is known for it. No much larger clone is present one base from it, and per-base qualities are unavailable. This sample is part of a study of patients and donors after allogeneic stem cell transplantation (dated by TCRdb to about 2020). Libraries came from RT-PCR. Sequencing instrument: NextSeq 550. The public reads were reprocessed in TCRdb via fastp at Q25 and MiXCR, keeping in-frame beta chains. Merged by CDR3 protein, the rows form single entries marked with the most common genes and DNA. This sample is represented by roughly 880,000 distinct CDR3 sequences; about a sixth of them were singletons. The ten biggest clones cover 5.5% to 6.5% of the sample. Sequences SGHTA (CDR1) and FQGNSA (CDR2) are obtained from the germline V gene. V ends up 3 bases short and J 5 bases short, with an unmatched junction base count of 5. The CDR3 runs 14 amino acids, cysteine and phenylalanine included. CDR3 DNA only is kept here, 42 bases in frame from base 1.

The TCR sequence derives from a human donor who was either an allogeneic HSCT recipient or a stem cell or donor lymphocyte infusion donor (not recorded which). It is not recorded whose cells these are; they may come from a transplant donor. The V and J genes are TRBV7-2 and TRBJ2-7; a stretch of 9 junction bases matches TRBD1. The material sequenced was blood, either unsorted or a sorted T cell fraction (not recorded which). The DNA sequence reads TGTGCCAGCAGCTTGAGGGACAGGGACCACGAGCAGTACTTC. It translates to CASSLRDRDHEQYF.